This TCR beta chain was captured in a study of OX40 agonist ivuxolimab in advanced cancers. Libraries were prepared by immunoSEQ multiplex PCR; TCRdb keeps only in-frame clonotypes and omits some of them. The sample shows around 35,000 clones, 81% of them seen only once. The V end lost 5 bases, the J end lost 6 bases, and 11 bases lay between the germline ends. Germline-derived CDR1 and CDR2 are LNHDA and SQIVND (reference sequence). The CDR3 has 12 residues. Specimen: CD4+ or CD8+ T cells sorted from blood, collected in a trial of the OX40 agonist ivuxolimab. The TCR was taken from an adult with an advanced solid tumor such as melanoma, head and neck, liver or kidney cancer. The rearrangement links TRBV19 to TRBJ2-7; possible D gene TRBD2, 6 bases. The CDR3 DNA follows: TGTGCCAGTAGTCCCCGGGAGTCCGAGCAGTACTTC. Translation gives CASSPRESEQYF.